The 21 T cell receptor beta chains reported below all come from one sample, sequenced in a study of blood T cell repertoires in COVID-19. Assay: immunoSEQ multiplex PCR; the TCRdb copy retains only in-frame clones and omits some. The repertoire holds over 200,000 clones, with 83% as singletons. Sequencing used peripheral blood. The source of these receptors is a man older than 75 with acute or convalescent COVID-19.

The V and J genes are TRBV5-1 and TRBJ1-6, with 11 bases matching TRBD1. With V trimmed by 3 bases and J by 2 bases, 7 bases remained unmatched. The CDR3 sequence is 18 residues long. From germline, CDR1 is SGHRS and CDR2 YFSETQ. The CDR3 spells CASSWRTGGSPYNSPLHF. CDR3 nucleotide sequence: TGCGCCAGCAGCTGGCGGACAGGGGGCTCTCCCTATAATTCACCCCTCCACTTT.

The chain is built from TRBV30 and TRBJ2-3; maybe TRBD1 (5 bases). The CDR3 spans 15 residues. V lost 2 bases, J lost 2 bases, and 14 bases lay in between. Germline V gene sequence: CDR1 GTSNPN, CDR2 SVGIG (reference sequence). The CDR3 loop is CAWSRTFKPTDTQYF. Here the CDR3 DNA reads TGTGCCTGGAGTAGGACATTTAAGCCCACAGATACGCAGTATTTT.

This clone was seen many times. The chain carries TRBV29-1 and TRBJ1-1; D is undetermined. Germline V CDR1 and CDR2: SQVTM, ANQGSEA. V shed 7 bases and J shed 2 bases, with 11 bases lying between them. The CDR3 has 12 amino acids. The CDR3 sequence is CSASRGNTEAFF. The CDR3 coding sequence is TGCAGCGCTAGCCGGGGAAACACTGAAGCTTTCTTT.

V usage is TRBV5-4 and J usage is TRBJ2-1; the D gene is possibly TRBD1 (6 bases). In germline, CDR1 is SGHNT, CDR2 YYREEE (reference sequence). Trimming stripped 1 base from V and 9 bases from J, with 11 bases between. The length of the CDR3 is 13 residues. The chain's CDR3 is CASSLTGLGEQFF. CDR3 DNA: TGTGCCAGCAGCTTGACAGGGTTGGGTGAGCAGTTCTTC.

This rearrangement joins TRBV27 to TRBJ2-5, with D possibly matching TRBD2 (7 bases). CDR1 MNHEY and CDR2 SMNVEV come from the germline V gene (reference sequence). V was cut by 1 base and J by 4 bases, with 10 bases left in between. This CDR3 has 14 amino acids. CDR3 region: CASSLFGGRETQYF. The CDR3 DNA is TGTGCCAGCAGTTTATTCGGGGGGCGAGAGACCCAGTACTTC.

The sample holds a few counts of this clone. The V call is TRBV12-5, the J call TRBJ1-1; 8 bases match TRBD1. V gave up 1 base and J gave up 4 bases; unmatched junction bases: 2. From germline, CDR1 is LGHNT and CDR2 FRNRAP. The CDR3 consists of 14 residues. The CDR3 region has the DNA TGTGCTAGTGGTTTGGGGACAGGGATCACTGAAGCTTTCTTT. This encodes CASGLGTGITEAFF.

The gene calls are TRBV7-9 and TRBJ2-3; 9 positions match TRBD2. Germline CDR1 reads SEHNR; CDR2 reads FQNEAQ (reference sequence). V trimming: 2 bases; J trimming: 3 bases; junction bases outside the gene matches: 3. This CDR3 is built from 15 residues. The CDR3 loop reads CASSLLAGLTDTQYF. In nucleotides, the CDR3 is TGTGCCAGCAGCTTACTAGCGGGGTTAACAGATACGCAGTATTTT.

The chain combines TRBV28 with TRBJ1-3, with D uncertain. V was clipped by 8 bases and J by 2 bases, with 13 bases between them. The V gene's germline CDR1 is MDHEN and CDR2 SYDVKM. CDR3 length: 14 residues. The CDR3 is CASVKSGTGNTIYF. DNA of the CDR3: TGTGCCAGCGTCAAGAGCGGGACTGGAAACACCATATATTTT. Based on the CDR3 plus reference TRBV28 and TRBJ1-3, the full variable domain is DVKVTQSSRYLVKRTGEKVFLECVQDMDHENMFWYRQDPGLGLRLIYFSYDVKMKEKGDIPEGYSVSREKKERFSLILESASTNQTSMYLCASVKSGTGNTIYFGEGSWLTVV.

This chain links TRBV5-4 with TRBJ1-1; D is perhaps TRBD1 (6 bases). The CDR3 totals 14 residues. The germline gives CDR1 SGHNT, CDR2 YYREEE (reference sequence). Trimming shortened V by 5 bases and J by 5 bases, and 16 bases separated the two germline ends. The CDR3 coding sequence is TGTGCCAGCAGTTACCCATCCGGGACAACTGAAGCTTTCTTT. Protein: CASSYPSGTTEAFF.

The chain carries TRBV5-1 and TRBJ2-7, with TRBD1 matching over 7 bases. This CDR3 comprises 14 residues. Germline CDR1 is SGHRS and CDR2 is YFSETQ. Losses at the gene ends were 3 bases for V and 2 bases for J; bases not matched to a gene: 5. The CDR3 region is CASSSQGPTYEQYF. The CDR3 nucleotides read TGCGCCAGCAGCTCACAGGGGCCCACCTACGAGCAGTACTTC.

The chain has TRBV11-2 and TRBJ2-3; the match to TRBD1 covers 7 bases. The CDR3 extends over 14 amino acids. Germline CDR1 and CDR2: SGHAT and FQNNGV. V was pared by 3 bases and J by 2 bases, with 2 bases of the junction left unmatched. The CDR3 loop reads CASSLGQYTDTQYF. CDR3 nucleotide sequence: TGTGCCAGCAGCTTGGGACAGTACACAGATACGCAGTATTTT. Drawing the rest from reference TRBV11-2 and TRBJ2-3, the complete variable domain is EAGVAQSPRYKIIEKRQSVAFWCNPISGHATLYWYQQILGQGPKLLIQFQNNGVVDDSQLPKDRFSAERLKGVDSTLKIQPAKLEDSAVYLCASSLGQYTDTQYFGPGTRLTVL.

The chain links TRBV19 to TRBJ2-1; 10 nucleotides agree with TRBD2. There are 16 residues in the CDR3. V gave up 0 bases and J gave up 9 bases; unmatched junction bases: 8. From germline, CDR1 is LNHDA and CDR2 SQIVND (reference sequence). The CDR3 is CASSIDPSGRAGEQFF. The CDR3 coding sequence is TGTGCCAGTAGTATAGATCCCAGCGGGAGGGCCGGTGAGCAGTTCTTC.

This clone has a handful of counts. The chain carries TRBV2 and TRBJ2-3, with 7 bases lining up with TRBD1. The J segment lost 4 bases and the V segment lost 8 bases, leaving 3 bases of the junction unmatched. This CDR3 is built from 12 residues. The germline gives CDR1 SNHLY, CDR2 FYNNEI. CDR3 loop: CASDRVADTQYF. The CDR3 nucleotides are TGTGCCAGCGACAGGGTCGCAGATACGCAGTATTTT.

This sequence joins TRBV11-2 and TRBJ1-6; D is possibly TRBD1 (5 bases). Germline values: CDR1 SGHAT, CDR2 FQNNGV. This CDR3 has 16 amino acids. The V end lost 1 base, the J end lost 6 bases, and 13 bases lay between the germline ends. CDR3 sequence reads: CASSLVGRGVNSPLHF. Written as DNA, the CDR3 is TGTGCCAGCAGCTTAGTGGGTCGGGGGGTTAATTCACCCCTCCACTTT.

The chain uses TRBV5-5 and TRBJ2-1; D might be TRBD2 (6 bases). V was shortened by 4 bases and J by 4 bases, with 15 bases between the two germline ends. CDR3 length equals 15 residues. The V gene's germline CDR1 is SGHKS and CDR2 YYEKEE (reference sequence). The CDR3 DNA reads TGTGCCAGCAGCCAACTTGTCGGGGGTTACAATGAGCAGTTCTTC. Translation gives CASSQLVGGYNEQFF.

The gene calls are TRBV5-4 and TRBJ2-1, with TRBD2 as a possible D gene (5 bases). The CDR3 length is 16 residues. The V and J ends lost 3 bases and 0 bases respectively, with 13 bases between them. Germline CDR1 is SGHNT and CDR2 is YYREEE (reference sequence). The CDR3 loop is CASSSELGPSYNEQFF. In nucleotides, the CDR3 is TGTGCCAGCAGCTCGGAACTAGGCCCCTCCTACAATGAGCAGTTCTTC.

The chain couples TRBV10-3 to TRBJ2-2; D gene uncertain. V dropped 11 bases and J dropped 2 bases, with 18 bases sitting between them. The CDR3 totals 15 residues. The germline gives CDR1 ENHRY, CDR2 SYGVKD. CDR3 in DNA: TGTGCCGCCCGACGTTCGGAGACTAACACCGGGGAGCTGTTTTTT. Its translation is CAARRSETNTGELFF.

The chain is built from TRBV5-4 and TRBJ2-1, with TRBD1 identical over 11 bases. J was trimmed by 2 bases and V by 2 bases; bases with no gene match: 3. Germline values: CDR1 SGHNT, CDR2 YYREEE (reference sequence). The CDR3 spans 16 residues. CDR3 sequence reads: CASSFWTGGPYNEQFF. The CDR3, as DNA: TGTGCCAGCAGCTTCTGGACAGGGGGCCCCTACAATGAGCAGTTCTTC.

The V call is TRBV7-8, the J call TRBJ2-3; 8 bases align to TRBD1. This CDR3 region has 16 residues. V shed 2 bases and J 1 base; nucleotides not matched to a gene: 5. The V gene's germline CDR1 is SGHVS and CDR2 FQNEAQ. The CDR3 reads CASSLSGGRGTDTQYF. CDR3 nucleotides: TGTGCCAGCAGCTTATCAGGGGGCAGGGGCACAGATACGCAGTATTTT.

With regard to this clone: Relative to the germline gene, one junction end is altered; a read error may explain this. This chain uses TRBV12-3 or TRBV12-4 with TRBJ2-3; no reliable D call. This CDR3 spans 12 amino acids. CDR3 loop: CASSSGTDTQYF. In DNA form, the CDR3 reads TGTGCCAGTAGTTCTGGCACAGATACGCAGTATTTT.

This chain connects TRBV27 to TRBJ2-7; D possibly corresponds to TRBD2 (5 bases). Germline CDR1 and CDR2: MNHEY and SMNVEV (reference sequence). The ends were cut back, 6 bases at V and 4 bases at J, with 10 bases in the middle. The CDR3 consists of 12 residues. CDR3 loop: CASSIEGYEQYF. Here the CDR3 DNA reads TGTGCCAGCAGCATAGAGGGTTACGAGCAGTACTTC.